These T cell receptor beta chains were read from a single sample in a study of blood T cell repertoires in COVID-19. Libraries were prepared by immunoSEQ multiplex PCR; TCRdb keeps only in-frame clonotypes and omits some of them. The sample carries approximately 500,000 clones, roughly 90% recorded once. Specimen: PBMCs or T cells enriched from blood (not recorded which). The receptors were gathered from a woman aged 40 to 49 who had recovered from COVID-19. Both conserved end residues are part of each CDR3. D genes are given only for firm matches. A clone size is listed for some rows: how often the clone was seen (once, few, many), or a class if it is expanded.

TRBD1,TRBJ1-1,TRBV2,14,.,CASRITGGWSEAFF,TGTGCCAGCAGGATTACAGGGGGCTGGAGTGAAGCTTTCTTT
.,TRBJ1-1,TRBV5-1,11,.,CASRQNTEAFF,TGCGCCAGCAGACAGAACACTGAAGCTTTCTTT
.,TRBJ2-7,TRBV18,13,.,CASSLGETYEQYF,TGTGCCAGCTCACTCGGGGAGACCTACGAGCAGTACTTC
.,TRBJ2-7,TRBV5-1,14,.,CASSLGGGSYEQYF,TGCGCCAGCAGCTTGGGGGGCGGCTCCTACGAGCAGTACTTC
.,TRBJ1-2,TRBV12-3/TRBV12-4,11,.,CASSFRNGYTF,TGTGCCAGCAGTTTTCGTAATGGCTACACCTTC
TRBD2,TRBJ2-1,TRBV24-1,18,.,CATSHGLAGSTTGNEQFF,TGTGCCACCAGCCACGGGCTAGCGGGCTCGACGACTGGCAATGAGCAGTTCTTC
.,TRBJ1-2,TRBV6-4,16,.,CASSVFGTLKGNGYTF,TGTGCCAGCAGTGTCTTTGGGACTCTGAAGGGTAACGGCTACACCTTC
TRBD1,TRBJ2-1,TRBV6-5,16,once,CASSLSPGQGSNEQFF,TGTGCCAGCAGTTTATCTCCGGGACAGGGTTCGAATGAGCAGTTCTTC
.,TRBJ2-5,TRBV3-1/TRBV3-2,14,once,CASSQGLGQETQYF,TGTGCCAGCAGCCAAGGACTGGGTCAAGAGACCCAGTACTTC
.,TRBJ1-1,TRBV19,12,.,CASSIGRLTAFF,TGTGCCAGTAGTATAGGGAGACTTACAGCTTTCTTT
TRBD1,TRBJ1-5,TRBV4-1,20,.,CASSLPSGTGGIYSNQPQHF,TGCGCCAGCAGCCTGCCTTCCGGGACAGGGGGGATCTATAGCAATCAGCCCCAGCATTTT
TRBD1,TRBJ2-1,TRBV14,18,.,CASSEGQVLPSSYNEQFF,TGTGCCAGCAGCGAAGGACAGGTCCTCCCTAGCTCCTACAATGAGCAGTTCTTC
TRBD1,TRBJ2-1,TRBV7-9,13,.,CASSWTGNNEQFF,TGTGCCAGCAGTTGGACAGGCAACAATGAGCAGTTCTTC
.,TRBJ2-2,TRBV27,14,.,CASSLGGHPRELFF,TGTGCCAGCAGTTTAGGAGGCCACCCACGGGAGCTGTTTTTT
.,TRBJ2-7,TRBV2,17,.,CASSDIVRGISSYEQYF,TGTGCCAGCAGTGACATAGTTAGGGGGATTAGCTCCTACGAGCAGTACTTC
.,TRBJ2-5,TRBV11-2,17,.,CASSLSVGHPPGETQYF,TGTGCCAGCAGCTTATCGGTCGGACACCCACCAGGGGAGACCCAGTACTTC
TRBD1,TRBJ1-2,TRBV19,15,once,CASSPQGVLDYGYTF,TGTGCCAGTAGCCCACAGGGGGTGCTCGACTATGGCTACACCTTC
.,TRBJ2-1,TRBV15,14,.,CATSRLGPPNEQFF,TGTGCCACCAGTAGGCTGGGGCCTCCAAATGAGCAGTTCTTC
.,TRBJ2-1,TRBV11-2,13,.,CASTTTARNEQFF,TGTGCCAGCACCACAACCGCACGAAATGAGCAGTTCTTC
TRBD2,TRBJ2-7,TRBV11-2,15,.,CASSRGASGGYEQYF,TGTGCCAGCAGCCGAGGGGCTAGCGGGGGCTACGAGCAGTACTTC
.,TRBJ1-2,TRBV11-2,13,.,CASSPSQAGGYTF,TGTGCCAGCAGCCCATCGCAGGCTGGAGGCTACACCTTC
.,TRBJ1-1,TRBV9,15,.,CASSVGFGVGYEAFF,TGTGCCAGCAGCGTAGGGTTTGGAGTTGGGTATGAAGCTTTCTTT
.,TRBJ1-1,TRBV2,13,.,CASSEGGAGKAFF,TGTGCCAGCAGTGAGGGGGGGGCAGGAAAAGCTTTCTTT
TRBD1,TRBJ2-7,TRBV11-2,14,.,CASSPRTGSYEQYF,TGTGCCAGCAGCCCAAGGACAGGGTCCTACGAGCAGTACTTC
TRBD1,TRBJ2-5,TRBV6-5,14,.,CASTLGQGKETQYF,TGTGCCAGCACTCTAGGACAGGGAAAAGAGACCCAGTACTTC
.,TRBJ1-6,TRBV5-6,13,.,CASSFTYNSPLHF,TGTGCCAGCAGCTTCACTTATAATTCACCCCTCCACTTT
.,TRBJ1-5,TRBV7-6,14,.,CASSLEQAGQPQHF,TGTGCCAGCAGCTTAGAACAGGCAGGTCAGCCCCAGCATTTT
.,TRBJ1-2,TRBV6-5,15,.,CASSYGRDLIDGYTF,TGTGCCAGCAGTTACGGCAGGGATCTTATTGATGGCTACACCTTC
.,TRBJ2-7,TRBV27,17,.,CASSRSSTSAGNYEQYF,TGTGCCAGCAGCAGGTCGAGTACCTCCGCGGGAAACTACGAGCAGTACTTC
TRBD1,TRBJ1-2,TRBV6-5,13,.,CASGQGGYYGYTF,TGTGCCAGCGGACAGGGCGGGTACTATGGCTACACCTTC
.,TRBJ2-2,TRBV4-3,16,.,CASSQGRGVVTGELFF,TGCGCCAGCAGCCAAGGGAGGGGAGTAGTCACCGGGGAGCTGTTTTTT
.,TRBJ2-2,TRBV4-3,17,.,CASSQDWAGGTTGELFF,TGCGCCAGCAGCCAAGATTGGGCAGGGGGGACCACCGGGGAGCTGTTTTTT
TRBD2,TRBJ2-1,TRBV5-1,17,.,CASSGGPSGSSYNEQFF,TGCGCCAGCAGCGGGGGGCCTAGCGGGAGTTCTTACAATGAGCAGTTCTTC
TRBD2,TRBJ2-1,TRBV5-4,15,.,CASSISGRVNNEQFF,TGTGCCAGCAGTATTAGCGGGAGGGTCAACAATGAGCAGTTCTTC
.,TRBJ1-3,TRBV9,14,.,CASSVQGTGNTIYF,TGTGCCAGCAGCGTACAGGGGACTGGAAACACCATATATTTT
.,TRBJ2-2,TRBV7-9,15,.,CASSLQGPTTGELFF,TGTGCCAGCAGCTTACAGGGTCCGACCACCGGGGAGCTGTTTTTT
.,TRBJ2-7,TRBV18,15,.,CASSPRSRVVDEQYF,TGTGCCAGCTCACCCAGGTCCAGGGTAGTTGACGAGCAGTACTTC
TRBD1,TRBJ1-2,TRBV6-5,14,.,CASTLGQGAKGYTF,TGTGCCAGCACCCTAGGACAGGGGGCGAAGGGCTACACCTTC
TRBD1,TRBJ1-2,TRBV7-9,15,.,CASSLTGTGIYGYTF,TGTGCCAGCAGCCTCACCGGGACAGGGATCTATGGCTACACCTTC
.,TRBJ2-1,TRBV2,11,.,CASMRYNEQFF,TGTGCCAGCATGCGTTACAATGAGCAGTTCTTC
TRBD1,TRBJ1-4,TRBV28,15,few,CASTLGDRGWEKLFF,TGTGCCAGCACCCTGGGGGACAGGGGATGGGAAAAACTGTTTTTT
TRBD1,TRBJ1-5,TRBV19,15,few,CASRVGSQGTWLQHF,TGTGCCAGTAGGGTGGGGTCACAGGGGACTTGGCTCCAGCATTTT